The rows below give T cell receptor beta chains drawn from one sample of a study of T cells in Graves' hyperthyroidism and ophthalmopathy. In TCRdb, the multiplex PCR reads were re-called with MiXCR into one record per CDR3 protein. The table includes approximately 400,000 distinct CDR3 sequences, roughly 19% detected once. Sample: blood. The receptors here all came from a woman between 18 and 30 years old with Graves' hyperthyroidism. Each CDR3 is given with its conserved first and last residue. A D gene is named only where the DNA matches it firmly. Not all rows give a size; the values are once, few, many and, for expanded clones, a class.

CDR3 DNA	CDR3 protein	clone size	V gene	CDR3 length	J gene	D gene
TGTGCCAGCAGTTTAGAGCACTGGCAGTACGAGCAGTACTTC	CASSLEHWQYEQYF	many	TRBV12-3/TRBV12-4	14	TRBJ2-7	.
TGTGCCAGCAGCCAACCCAGGAACACGAGGGAGCAGTACTTC	CASSQPRNTREQYF	once	TRBV3-1	14	TRBJ2-7	.
TGTGCCAGCAGCTCTATTGGGAACCAGGGCACCGGGGAGCTGTTTTTT	CASSSIGNQGTGELFF	many	TRBV6-5	16	TRBJ2-2	.
TGTGCCAGCCGAACTTACAGGGCTGTCTATGGCTACACCTTC	CASRTYRAVYGYTF	many	TRBV28	14	TRBJ1-2	.
TGTGCCAGCAGTTTGGGACAGGGGGTGCCTTATGGAGAGACCCAGTACTTC	CASSLGQGVPYGETQYF	many	TRBV12-3/TRBV12-4	17	TRBJ2-5	TRBD1
TGTGCCAGCAGCTTAGCATCAGGGGTAAAGACTTTCTTT	CASSLASGVKTFF	many	TRBV11-2	13	TRBJ1-1	.
TGTGCCAGCAGCCTCGCGCAGGGGGGCGACACTGAAGCTTTCTTT	CASSLAQGGDTEAFF	many	TRBV13	15	TRBJ1-1	TRBD1
TGCGCCAGCAGCCCAGGTGGGACAGGACTCTACGAGCAGTACTTC	CASSPGGTGLYEQYF	many	TRBV5-1	15	TRBJ2-7	TRBD1
TGTGCCAGCAGCCAAGGGAAGACCCAGTACTTC	CASSQGKTQYF	many	TRBV3-1	11	TRBJ2-5	.
TGTGCCAGCAGTTACTCTACAAATCAGCCCCAGCATTTT	CASSYSTNQPQHF	.	TRBV6-2/TRBV6-3	13	TRBJ1-5	.
TGCTGCGTCCAGGCCCAGGGGGGCACTGAAGCTTTCTTT	CCVQAQGGTEAFF	.	TRBV29-1	13	TRBJ1-1	TRBD1
TGTGCTAGTGGTTTCCAAACTAGCGGGGGGACCCAAGAGACCCAGTACTTC	CASGFQTSGGTQETQYF	many	TRBV12-5	17	TRBJ2-5	TRBD2
TGTGCCAGCAGTTACGGCGGGCAGCCTTCTGTCCCCCTCCACTTT	CASSYGGQPSVPLHF	many	TRBV6-5	15	TRBJ1-6	.
TGCAGTGTAGGGGTAGCCCAAGAGACCCAGTACTTC	CSVGVAQETQYF	many	TRBV20-1	12	TRBJ2-5	.
TGCAGCGTTGGCCTCAACTATGGCTACACCTTC	CSVGLNYGYTF	many	TRBV29-1	11	TRBJ1-2	.
TGTGCCAGCAGTGAAGGTCCCGGGACTAGCGGGAAGGAGTACTTC	CASSEGPGTSGKEYF	.	TRBV6-1	15	TRBJ2-7	TRBD2
TGTGCCAGCAGTTACGGTGGGTCGGTCAATCAGCCCCAGCATTTT	CASSYGGSVNQPQHF	many	TRBV6-5	15	TRBJ1-5	.
TGTGCTAGCAGCTCCGGACTCTCCCCCGCCGAGCAGTACTTC	CASSSGLSPAEQYF	many	TRBV7-7	14	TRBJ2-7	.
TGTGCCAGCAGCTACTGGGACAGGGGATACACCGGGGAGCTGTTTTTT	CASSYWDRGYTGELFF	many	TRBV7-9	16	TRBJ2-2	TRBD1
TGTGCCAGCAGTTTGTTAATGGGGTACACTGAAGCTTTCTTT	CASSLLMGYTEAFF	many	TRBV27	14	TRBJ1-1	.
TGTGCCAGCAGCTTAACGGCAGCGGGCTATGGCTACACCTTC	CASSLTAAGYGYTF	many	TRBV7-3	14	TRBJ1-2	.
TGTGCCAGCAGCTTAGCGTTGGCAGGGAAGAAACACGAGCAGTACTTC	CASSLALAGKKHEQYF	.	TRBV7-8	16	TRBJ2-7	.
TGTGCCAGCAGTTCTAGCAGGGCTCCATACGAGCAGTACTTC	CASSSSRAPYEQYF	many	TRBV12-3/TRBV12-4	14	TRBJ2-7	.
TGTGCTAGTGGCCCCTCCCACGGACGGGAGAACACTGAAGCTTTCTTT	CASGPSHGRENTEAFF	many	TRBV12-5	16	TRBJ1-1	.
TGCGCCAGCAGCCCCCGGCAGGGTTGGGGCTACACCTTC	CASSPRQGWGYTF	.	TRBV5-1	13	TRBJ1-2	.
TGTGCCAGCAGTCTGGGACAGGGAAGATATGGCTACACCTTC	CASSLGQGRYGYTF	few	TRBV28	14	TRBJ1-2	TRBD1
TGTGCCAGCAGTGAAGTCGAGGTCGGTGATCAGCCTCAGCATTTT	CASSEVEVGDQPQHF	.	TRBV6-1	15	TRBJ1-5	.
TGTGCCAGCAAACTAGCGGGGGTGACAGATACGCAGTATTTT	CASKLAGVTDTQYF	few	TRBV7-2	14	TRBJ2-3	TRBD2
TGTGCCAGCAGCCTGAGACGGACTAGCGGCTACGAGCAGTACTTC	CASSLRRTSGYEQYF	.	TRBV3-1	15	TRBJ2-7	TRBD2
TGTGCCAGCAGTTCGACCCTGGGGGTAGGATCTCAGCCCCAGCATTTT	CASSSTLGVGSQPQHF	many	TRBV12-3/TRBV12-4	16	TRBJ1-5	.
TGCAGCGCCCGACAGGGTCCCCAAGAGACCCAGTACTTC	CSARQGPQETQYF	many	TRBV29-1	13	TRBJ2-5	TRBD1
TGTGCCAGCAGCTACGACATACAAGAGACCCAGTACTTC	CASSYDIQETQYF	many	TRBV7-8	13	TRBJ2-5	.
TGTGCCAGCAGCTACCCCCTCAGGGGTCGAGGCTACACCTTC	CASSYPLRGRGYTF	many	TRBV7-2	14	TRBJ1-2	.
TGTGCCAGCAGTTTAGGGTGGGGCTATGGCTACACCTTC	CASSLGWGYGYTF	.	TRBV12-3/TRBV12-4	13	TRBJ1-2	.
TGCAGTGTTGGTAATCAGCCCCAGCATTTT	CSVGNQPQHF	many	TRBV29-1	10	TRBJ1-5	.
TGTGCCAGCAGTTTGTTTGGCACTGAAGCTTTCTTT	CASSLFGTEAFF	many	TRBV28	12	TRBJ1-1	.
TGTGCCAGCAGCTTGCGGACCGGACCTGGGACCCAGTACTTC	CASSLRTGPGTQYF	many	TRBV7-8	14	TRBJ2-5	.
TGTGCCAGCAGCTTAACCAAGTTCCAAGAGACCCAGTACTTC	CASSLTKFQETQYF	many	TRBV7-9	14	TRBJ2-5	.
TGCAGCGTTTCCAGCCCTCGATTCCAAGAGACCCAGTACTTC	CSVSSPRFQETQYF	many	TRBV29-1	14	TRBJ2-5	.
TGTGCCAGCAGCCTCTACTCTGACAGGGTTGGAAACACCATATATTTT	CASSLYSDRVGNTIYF	.	TRBV4-2	16	TRBJ1-3	TRBD1
TGTGCCAGCAGCTTATATTCAGGTGGCTACACCTTC	CASSLYSGGYTF	many	TRBV7-2	12	TRBJ1-2	.
TGCGCCAGCAGCCAACCTGGGACAGTCGGAAACACCATATATTTT	CASSQPGTVGNTIYF	many	TRBV4-1	15	TRBJ1-3	TRBD1